The rows below give T cell receptor beta chains drawn from one sample of a study of shared clonotypes between healthy human individuals. Using immunoSEQ multiplex PCR, the repertoire was profiled, and TCRdb retains in-frame clones only, with some absent. The sample lists approximately 240,000 clones, over 60% occurring once. The material sequenced was memory CD4+ T cells sorted from blood. The receptors shown here come from a man in his thirties or forties in good health. CDR3s include the opening cysteine and the closing phenylalanine or tryptophan. D genes are given only for firm matches. Size is omitted from some rows. Given values are once, few, many or a class for expanded clones.

TRBV15,16,TRBJ2-5,many,.,CATSRAGPGGEETQYF,TGTGCCACCAGCAGAGCCGGGCCCGGAGGTGAAGAGACCCAGTACTTC
TRBV14,12,TRBJ2-3,.,.,CASSQVTDTQYF,TGTGCCAGCAGCCAAGTCACAGATACGCAGTATTTT
TRBV15,16,TRBJ2-6,.,.,CATSRGGVSGANVLTF,TGTGCCACCAGCAGAGGGGGGGTCTCAGGGGCCAACGTCCTGACTTTC
TRBV18,13,TRBJ1-3,few,.,CASSPSVWNTIYF,TGTGCCAGCTCACCCTCGGTATGGAACACCATATATTTT
TRBV5-6,15,TRBJ2-7,few,TRBD2,CASSLKPSGTYEQYF,TGTGCCAGCAGCTTGAAACCTAGCGGGACTTACGAGCAGTACTTC
TRBV7-2,15,TRBJ2-7,.,.,CASSPSPGEIYEQYF,TGTGCCAGCAGCCCGAGTCCAGGGGAGATCTACGAGCAGTACTTC
TRBV6-5,15,TRBJ2-3,.,.,CASSSLTGSTDTQYF,TGTGCCAGCAGTTCGTTAACAGGGTCGACAGATACGCAGTATTTT
TRBV19,16,TRBJ2-3,.,TRBD2,CASSTLAGESTDTQYF,TGTGCCAGTAGTACGTTAGCGGGAGAGAGCACAGATACGCAGTATTTT
TRBV28,14,TRBJ2-2,.,.,CASSLRPYTGELFF,TGTGCCAGCAGTTTGCGACCGTACACCGGGGAGCTGTTTTTT
TRBV10-3,17,TRBJ2-1,few,.,CAISESKRLSSYNEQFF,TGTGCCATCAGTGAGTCAAAGCGCTTAAGCTCCTACAATGAGCAGTTCTTC
TRBV9,15,TRBJ2-5,.,TRBD2,CASSGLAGEQETQYF,TGTGCCAGCAGTGGCCTAGCGGGAGAGCAGGAGACCCAGTACTTC
TRBV10-2,14,TRBJ2-1,.,TRBD2,CASSRAGVINEQFF,TGCGCCAGCAGCCGAGCGGGAGTGATTAATGAGCAGTTCTTC
TRBV15,17,TRBJ2-1,.,TRBD2,CATSSRWRDSGGNEQFF,TGTGCCACCAGCAGTCGATGGCGGGACTCGGGAGGTAATGAGCAGTTCTTC
TRBV28,22,TRBJ2-1,once,TRBD2,CASSRGTSGSPGWESSYNEQFF,TGTGCCAGCAGTCGCGGGACTAGCGGGAGCCCGGGTTGGGAGAGCTCCTACAATGAGCAGTTCTTC
TRBV11-2,14,TRBJ2-3,.,.,CASSQIPSTDTQYF,TGTGCCAGCAGCCAAATCCCGAGCACAGATACGCAGTATTTT
TRBV18,13,TRBJ1-5,few,.,CASSQGPNQPQHF,TGTGCCAGCTCACAGGGTCCCAATCAGCCCCAGCATTTT
TRBV18,13,TRBJ2-7,many,.,CASSLDRTYEQYF,TGTGCCAGCTCGCTAGACAGGACCTACGAGCAGTACTTC
TRBV7-2,13,TRBJ2-3,.,.,CASSSRITDTQYF,TGTGCCAGCAGCTCCCGGATCACAGATACGCAGTATTTT
TRBV6-5,15,TRBJ2-1,once,.,CASSPLGQVIDEQFF,TGTGCCAGCAGCCCACTGGGGCAGGTTATAGATGAGCAGTTCTTC
TRBV11-2,14,TRBJ2-2,.,.,CASSPTAVTGELFF,TGTGCCAGCAGCCCTACAGCGGTCACCGGGGAGCTGTTTTTT
TRBV19,11,TRBJ2-1,few,.,CATQGYNEQFF,TGTGCCACCCAGGGATACAATGAGCAGTTCTTC
TRBV10-3,15,TRBJ1-1,.,TRBD1,CAISESRQGRTEAFF,TGTGCCATCAGTGAGTCCCGACAGGGACGAACTGAAGCTTTCTTT
TRBV7-9,14,TRBJ2-7,.,TRBD1,CASSLQGTGGEQYF,TGTGCCAGCAGCTTACAAGGGACAGGGGGCGAGCAGTACTTC